This T cell receptor (beta chain) was recovered during a study of OX40 agonist ivuxolimab in advanced cancers. Study information: With a range of about 23 to 90, age averaged roughly 60 years, and 70% to 85% were male.

Trimming shortened V by 1 base and J by 1 base, and 13 bases separated the two germline ends. The CDR3 totals 16 residues. Germline CDR1 LNHDA, CDR2 SQIVND (reference sequence). This clone was observed once. Here immunoSEQ multiplex PCR was the method, and the copy in TCRdb shows in-frame clones only, minus some. The sample carries about 86,000 clones, 87% recorded once. The chain is built from TRBV19 and TRBJ1-1, with D perhaps matching TRBD1 (6 bases). This clonotype was obtained from an adult with an advanced solid tumor such as melanoma, head and neck, liver or kidney cancer. The input for sequencing was CD4+ or CD8+ T cells sorted from blood, taken in a trial of the OX40 agonist ivuxolimab. The CDR3 DNA sequence: TGTGCCAGTAGTATAGTATCCGCAGGGGCGAACACTGAAGCTTTCTTT. This codes for CASSIVSAGANTEAFF.